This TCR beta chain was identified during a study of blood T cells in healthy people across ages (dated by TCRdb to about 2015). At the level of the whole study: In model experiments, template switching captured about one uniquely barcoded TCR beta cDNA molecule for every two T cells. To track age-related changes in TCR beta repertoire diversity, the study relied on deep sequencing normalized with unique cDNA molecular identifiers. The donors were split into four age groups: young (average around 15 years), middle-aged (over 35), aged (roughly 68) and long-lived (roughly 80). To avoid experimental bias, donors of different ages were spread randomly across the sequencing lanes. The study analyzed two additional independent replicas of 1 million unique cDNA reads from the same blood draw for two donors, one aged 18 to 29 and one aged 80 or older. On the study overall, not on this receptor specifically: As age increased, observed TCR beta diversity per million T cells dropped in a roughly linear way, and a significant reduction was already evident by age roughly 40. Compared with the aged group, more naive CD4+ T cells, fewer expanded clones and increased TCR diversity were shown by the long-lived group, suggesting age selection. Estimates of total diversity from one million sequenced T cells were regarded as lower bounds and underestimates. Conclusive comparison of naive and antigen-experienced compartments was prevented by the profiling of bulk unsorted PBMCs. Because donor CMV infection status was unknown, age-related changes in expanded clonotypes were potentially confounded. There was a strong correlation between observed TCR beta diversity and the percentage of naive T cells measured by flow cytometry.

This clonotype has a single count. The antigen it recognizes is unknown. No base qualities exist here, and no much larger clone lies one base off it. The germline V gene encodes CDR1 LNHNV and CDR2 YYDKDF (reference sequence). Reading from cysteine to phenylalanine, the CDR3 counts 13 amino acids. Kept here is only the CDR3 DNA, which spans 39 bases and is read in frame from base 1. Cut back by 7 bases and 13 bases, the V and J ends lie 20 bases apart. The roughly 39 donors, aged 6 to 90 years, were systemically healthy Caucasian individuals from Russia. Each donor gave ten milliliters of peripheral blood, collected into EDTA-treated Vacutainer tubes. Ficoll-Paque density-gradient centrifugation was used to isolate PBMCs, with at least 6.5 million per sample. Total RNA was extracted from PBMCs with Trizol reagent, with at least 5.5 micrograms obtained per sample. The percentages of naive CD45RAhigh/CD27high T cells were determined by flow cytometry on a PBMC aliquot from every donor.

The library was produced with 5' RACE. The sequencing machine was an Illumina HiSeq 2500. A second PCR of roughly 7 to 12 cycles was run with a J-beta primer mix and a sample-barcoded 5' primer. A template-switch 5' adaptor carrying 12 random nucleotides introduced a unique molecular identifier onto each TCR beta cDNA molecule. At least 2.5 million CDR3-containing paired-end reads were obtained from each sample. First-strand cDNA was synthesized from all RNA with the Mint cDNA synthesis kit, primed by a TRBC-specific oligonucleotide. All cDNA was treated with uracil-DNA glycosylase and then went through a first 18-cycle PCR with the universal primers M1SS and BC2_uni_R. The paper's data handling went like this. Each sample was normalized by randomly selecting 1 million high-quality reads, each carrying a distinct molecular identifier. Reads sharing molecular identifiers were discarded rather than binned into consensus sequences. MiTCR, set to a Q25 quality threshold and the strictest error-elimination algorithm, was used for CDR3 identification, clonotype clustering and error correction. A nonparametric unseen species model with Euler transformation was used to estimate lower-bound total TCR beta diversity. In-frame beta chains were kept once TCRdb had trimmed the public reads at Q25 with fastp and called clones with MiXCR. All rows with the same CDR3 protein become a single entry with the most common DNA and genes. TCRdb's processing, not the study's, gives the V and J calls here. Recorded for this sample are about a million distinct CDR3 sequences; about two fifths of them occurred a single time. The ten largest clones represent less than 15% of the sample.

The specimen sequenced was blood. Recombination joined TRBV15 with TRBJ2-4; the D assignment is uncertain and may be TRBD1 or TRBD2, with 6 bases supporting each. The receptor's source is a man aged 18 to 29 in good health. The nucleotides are TGTGCCACCACCCGGGGGCAGTACAATGAGCAGTACTTC. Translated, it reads CATTRGQYNEQYF.